This entry describes one TCR beta chain. The antigen is not known. The CDR3 regions of TCR beta were amplified from RNA transcripts. The HTBI primer set served for first-round RT-PCR of the TCR CDR3. Using its own MiXCR run on the multiplex PCR reads, TCRdb lists one record per CDR3 protein. The table shows a few hundred thousand distinct CDR3 sequences, with around 14% occurring only once. These data are taken from a study of T cells in Graves' hyperthyroidism and ophthalmopathy. Turning to the study itself: Pretreatment peripheral blood was obtained at initial diagnosis.

This CDR3 contains 14 residues. Per germline, CDR1 DFQATT and CDR2 SNEGSKA (reference sequence). V shed 6 bases, J shed 1 base, and the junction held 4 bases outside the gene matches. Exclusion of patients followed from uncontrolled infection, other autoimmune disease, pregnancy or lactation. Study-wide points: In the analysis, a 13 V-J model separated ophthalmopathy from stable hyperthyroidism. Expanded thyroid clonotypes (above 0.001) were mostly also found in blood.

The gene calls are TRBV20-1 and TRBJ2-3; 10 bases are shared with TRBD1. The TCR originated in a woman under 40 with Graves' hyperthyroidism. The sequenced sample consisted of blood. The CDR3: CSAIGTGGTDTQYF. The DNA of the CDR3 is TGCAGTGCGATCGGGACAGGGGGCACAGATACGCAGTATTTT.